Described below is a single T cell receptor (beta chain) sequence and its context. The data originate from a study of CD8 T cells in Susac syndrome. Sequencing of TCR beta was performed on blood CD8+ T cells and on blood CD4+ T cells. The CD8+ and CD4+ T cells were negatively isolated, with the TEMRA cells enriched by FACS. Germline trimming cut 6 bases from V and 0 bases from J; bases unmatched to any gene: 6. CDR3 size: 15 residues. The germline V gene has CDR1 SGHNT and CDR2 YYREEE (reference sequence). The RNA, about 0.45 to 1 ug, was put through reverse transcription using random hexamers. An immunoSEQ multiplex PCR amplified TCR beta CDR3 over 54 Vbeta and 13 Jbeta. One entry per CDR3 protein results from TCRdb running MiXCR on the immunoSEQ multiplex PCR reads. The sample lists 130,000 or so distinct CDR3 sequences, approximately 95% occurring once.

This TCR derives from a human donor with multiple sclerosis. V and J are TRBV5-4 and TRBJ2-7; 10 bases match TRBD2. Sequences were obtained from CD4+ T cells from PBMCs. In nucleotides, the CDR3 is TGTGCCAGCACAACTAGCGGGGCAAACTCCTACGAGCAGTACTTC. It is translated as CASTTSGANSYEQYF.